Each of the 9 T cell receptor beta chains below was sequenced from the same sample in a study of blood T cell repertoires in COVID-19. Measured with immunoSEQ multiplex PCR; TCRdb has only the in-frame clones, and not every one. This sample carries some 180,000 clones, around four fifths of them seen once, and the ten largest clones take over 2%. The sequenced sample consisted of peripheral blood. These receptors all come from a woman over 75 with acute or convalescent COVID-19.

The chain employs TRBV11-1 and TRBJ2-7, with 8 bases aligning to TRBD2. The junction had 2 bases not matched to a gene; V was cut back by 2 bases and J by 2 bases. This CDR3 contains 14 residues. The germline CDR1 and CDR2 sequences are SGHAT and FQDESV (reference sequence). CDR3 residues: CASSLSRGAYEQYF. CDR3 nucleotides: TGTGCCAGCAGCTTATCGCGGGGGGCCTACGAGCAGTACTTC.

The chain carries TRBV5-1 and TRBJ2-3; 7 bases line up with TRBD1. Germline assignment: CDR1 SGHRS and CDR2 YFSETQ. The CDR3 runs 15 residues. The V segment lost 5 bases and the J segment 0 bases; nucleotides outside the gene matches: 6. CDR3 nucleotide sequence: TGCGCCAGCAGTTCCCGGACAGGAAGCACAGATACGCAGTATTTT. Amino acid sequence: CASSSRTGSTDTQYF. Full variable domain (outside the CDR3, taken from reference TRBV5-1 and TRBJ2-3): KAGVTQTPRYLIKTRGQQVTLSCSPISGHRSVSWYQQTPGQGLQFLFEYFSETQRNKGNFPGRFSGRQFSNSRSEMNVSTLELGDSALYLCASSSRTGSTDTQYFGPGTRLTVL.

The J gene is TRBJ1-5, the V gene TRBV6-5, with 8 bases matching TRBD1. Losses at the gene ends were 7 bases for V and 4 bases for J; bases not matched to a gene: 6. Germline V lookup: CDR1 MNHEY, CDR2 SVGAGI. CDR3 length: 14 amino acids. The CDR3 region is CASIRTGINQPQHF. DNA of the CDR3: TGTGCCAGCATACGGACAGGGATAAATCAGCCCCAGCATTTT.

The V and J genes are TRBV6-2 or TRBV6-3 and TRBJ1-1; the D is unclear. The V end lost 5 bases, the J end lost 0 bases, and 4 bases lay between the germline ends. Germline values: CDR1 MNHEY, CDR2 SVGEGT. The length of the CDR3 is 12 residues. The CDR3 coding sequence is TGTGCCAGCAGTCCCATGAACACTGAAGCTTTCTTT. Translation: CASSPMNTEAFF.

The rearrangement joins TRBV6-5 to TRBJ1-6, with 7 positions matching TRBD1. The CDR3 spans 15 residues. Looked up from germline, CDR1 is MNHEY and CDR2 is SVGAGI. V was pared by 5 bases and J by 5 bases, with 6 bases of the junction left unmatched. CDR3 protein: CASSPRQGDNSPLHF. For the CDR3, the DNA is TGTGCCAGCAGTCCCCGACAGGGAGATAATTCACCCCTCCACTTT.

This rearrangement joins TRBV30 to TRBJ2-3; the D is unclear. The germline V gene has CDR1 GTSNPN and CDR2 SVGIG (reference sequence). V lost 1 base and J 1 base, leaving 6 bases between the germline ends. There are 13 residues in the CDR3. The chain's CDR3 is CAWSGLRTDTQYF. The CDR3 nucleotides read TGTGCCTGGAGTGGGCTCCGCACAGATACGCAGTATTTT.

In its sample, this clone was seen a few times. The chain joins TRBV5-6 to TRBJ1-2, with 7 bases fitting TRBD1. The CDR3 spans 15 residues. Trimming removed 2 bases from V and 3 bases from J; junction bases left unmatched: 7. Per germline, CDR1 SGHDT and CDR2 YYEEEE. The CDR3 DNA follows: TGTGCCAGCAGCTTCACCGAGGGGGCGGACTATGGCTACACCTTC. Protein: CASSFTEGADYGYTF.

The chain employs TRBV27 and TRBJ2-6; 8 nucleotides match TRBD1. J gave up 4 bases and V 4 bases, and 6 bases lay outside the gene matches. Germline V gene data show CDR1 as MNHEY and CDR2 as SMNVEV (reference sequence). The CDR3 consists of 16 residues. CDR3: CASSSQGASGANVLTF. DNA of the CDR3: TGTGCCAGCAGTTCGCAGGGGGCGTCCGGGGCCAACGTCCTGACTTTC.

The chain is built from TRBV6-2 or TRBV6-3 and TRBJ1-1, with 10 nucleotides matching TRBD1. The trim removed 2 bases at V and 7 bases at J, leaving 4 bases unmatched. The CDR3 totals 14 residues. From germline, CDR1 is MNHEY and CDR2 SVGEGT. The CDR3 is CASSYPGQGYEAFF. CDR3 in DNA: TGTGCCAGCAGTTACCCGGGACAGGGGTATGAAGCTTTCTTT.